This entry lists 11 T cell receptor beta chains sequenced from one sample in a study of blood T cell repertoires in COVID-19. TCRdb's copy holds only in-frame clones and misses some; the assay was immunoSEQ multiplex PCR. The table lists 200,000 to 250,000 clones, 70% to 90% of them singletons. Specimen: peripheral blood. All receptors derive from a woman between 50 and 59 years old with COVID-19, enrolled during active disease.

The CDR3 bases are TGCGCCAGCAGCACAGGGTCTTCCTCTGGAAACACCATATATTTT. Its protein is CASSTGSSSGNTIYF. The chain joins TRBV5-1 to TRBJ1-3; D perhaps matches TRBD1 (6 bases). This CDR3 is 15 amino acids long. CDR1 SGHRS and CDR2 YFSETQ come from the germline V gene. Trimming stripped 4 bases from V and 0 bases from J, with 11 bases between.

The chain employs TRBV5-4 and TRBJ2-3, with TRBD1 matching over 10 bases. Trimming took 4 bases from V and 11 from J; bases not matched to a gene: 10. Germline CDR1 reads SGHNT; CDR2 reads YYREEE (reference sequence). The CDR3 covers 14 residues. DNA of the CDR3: TGTGCCAGCAGCCTAGGGGGACAGGGGTTCGAGCAGTATTTT. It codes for CASSLGGQGFEQYF.

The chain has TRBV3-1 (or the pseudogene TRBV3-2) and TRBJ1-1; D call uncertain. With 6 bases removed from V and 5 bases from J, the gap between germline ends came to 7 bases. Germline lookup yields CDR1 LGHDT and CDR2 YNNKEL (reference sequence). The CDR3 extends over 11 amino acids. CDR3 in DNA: TGTGCCAGCAGTGGAGGGACTGAAGCTTTCTTT. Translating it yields CASSGGTEAFF.

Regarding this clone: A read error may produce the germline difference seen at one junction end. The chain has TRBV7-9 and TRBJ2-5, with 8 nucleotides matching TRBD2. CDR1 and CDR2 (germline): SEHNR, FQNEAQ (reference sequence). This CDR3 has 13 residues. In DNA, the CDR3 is TGTGCCAGCAGCTCGAATTCCGGGACTAGTGAAAACTTC. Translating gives CASSSNSGTSENF.

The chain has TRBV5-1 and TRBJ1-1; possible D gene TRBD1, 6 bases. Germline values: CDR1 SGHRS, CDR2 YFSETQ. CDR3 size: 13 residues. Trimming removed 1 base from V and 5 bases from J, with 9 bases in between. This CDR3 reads CASSLTQGTEAFF. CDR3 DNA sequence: TGCGCCAGCAGCTTGACCCAGGGGACTGAAGCTTTCTTT.

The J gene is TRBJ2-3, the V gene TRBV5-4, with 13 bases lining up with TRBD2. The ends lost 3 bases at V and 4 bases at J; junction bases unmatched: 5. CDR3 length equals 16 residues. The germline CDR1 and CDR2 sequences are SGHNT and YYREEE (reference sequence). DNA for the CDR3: TGTGCCAGCAGCTCAGGGACTAGCGGGGACTCAGATACGCAGTATTTT. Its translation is CASSSGTSGDSDTQYF.

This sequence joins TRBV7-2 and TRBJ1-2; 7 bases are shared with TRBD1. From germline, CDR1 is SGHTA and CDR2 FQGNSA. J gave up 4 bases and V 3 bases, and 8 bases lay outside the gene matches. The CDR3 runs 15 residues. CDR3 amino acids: CASSFGRDSLYGYTF. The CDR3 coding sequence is TGTGCCAGCAGCTTCGGCCGGGACAGCCTCTATGGCTACACCTTC.

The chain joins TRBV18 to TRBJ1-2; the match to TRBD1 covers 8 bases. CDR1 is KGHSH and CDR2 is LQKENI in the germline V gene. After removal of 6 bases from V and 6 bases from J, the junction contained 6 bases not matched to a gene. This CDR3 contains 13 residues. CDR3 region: CASSGQGGDGYTF. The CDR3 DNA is TGTGCCAGCTCCGGACAGGGCGGTGATGGCTACACCTTC.

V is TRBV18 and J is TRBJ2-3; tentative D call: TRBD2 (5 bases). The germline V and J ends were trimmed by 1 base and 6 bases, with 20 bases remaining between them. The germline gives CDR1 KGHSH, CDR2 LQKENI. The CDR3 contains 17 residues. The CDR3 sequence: CASSPRRSGVGLDTQYF. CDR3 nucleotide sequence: TGTGCCAGCTCACCACGTCGATCCGGGGTCGGATTGGATACGCAGTATTTT.

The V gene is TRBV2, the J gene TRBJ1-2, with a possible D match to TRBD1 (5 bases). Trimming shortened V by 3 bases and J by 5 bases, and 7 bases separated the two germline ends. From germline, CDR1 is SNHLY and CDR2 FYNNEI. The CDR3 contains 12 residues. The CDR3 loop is CASSDPGYGYTF. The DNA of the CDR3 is TGTGCCAGCAGTGACCCAGGGTATGGCTACACCTTC.

In DNA form, the CDR3 reads TGTGCCAGCAGTGCCGGCGGGACAGGGGGCAATGAGCAGTTCTTC. Protein product: CASSAGGTGGNEQFF. The V call is TRBV6-4, the J call TRBJ2-1, with 11 bases fitting TRBD1. V lost 4 bases and J lost 6; bases outside the gene matches: 5. Germline lookup yields CDR1 MRHNA and CDR2 SNTAGT. The CDR3 extends over 15 amino acids.